The rows below give T cell receptor beta chains drawn from one sample of a study of cytomegalovirus exposure and HLA in healthy donors. Here immunoSEQ multiplex PCR was the method, and the copy in TCRdb shows in-frame clones only, minus some. Among about 220,000 clones listed, around 90% were seen once. Source material: PBMCs. These receptors were taken from a young woman in good health and CMV-seronegative. Each CDR3 is given with its conserved first and last residue. D genes are given only for firm matches. For some rows the clone size is stated as once, few or many, or as a class when expanded; others skip it.

>TRBJ1-3|-|-|TRBV2
TGTGCCAGCAGTTTGACAGCCTCTGGAAACACCATATATTTT
CASSLTASGNTIYF
>TRBJ2-1|TRBD2|-|TRBV27
TGTGCCAGCAGTCTCGGGACTAGCCCCTACAATGAGCAGTTCTTC
CASSLGTSPYNEQFF
>TRBJ1-5|-|-|TRBV6-6
TGTGCCAGCAGTTTCCAGTATAGCAATCAGCCCCAGCATTTT
CASSFQYSNQPQHF
>TRBJ1-1|TRBD1|-|TRBV28
TGTGCCAGCAGCCCACCAAGGGTGGGACAGTCGAACACTGAAGCTTTCTTT
CASSPPRVGQSNTEAFF
>TRBJ1-1|-|once|TRBV2
TGTGCCAGCAGTGCTGCTCCTGGCAACACTGAAGCTTTCTTT
CASSAAPGNTEAFF
>TRBJ2-7|TRBD1|-|TRBV10-3
TGTGCCATCAGTGAGTCGGGACAGGCCCTAGGCGAGCAGTACTTC
CAISESGQALGEQYF
>TRBJ2-3|TRBD1|once|TRBV25-1
TGTGCCAGCAGAAATACCGGGACAGGGCCAGATACGCAGTATTTT
CASRNTGTGPDTQYF
>TRBJ2-5|TRBD2|-|TRBV27
TGTGCCAGCAGTCTAGTACCGGGACTAGCGGAGGAAGAGACCCAGTACTTC
CASSLVPGLAEEETQYF
>TRBJ1-1|TRBD1|-|TRBV29-1
TGCAGCGTCCCGACAGGGGTGAGCACTGAAGCTTTCTTT
CSVPTGVSTEAFF
>TRBJ2-2|-|-|TRBV11-3
TGTGCCAGCAGCTTAGGGGGCGGGAACACCGGGGAGCTGTTTTTT
CASSLGGGNTGELFF
>TRBJ2-6|-|-|TRBV4-3
TGCGCCAGCAGCCAAAATCAGGGCTCTGGGGCCAACGTCCTGACTTTC
CASSQNQGSGANVLTF
>TRBJ1-3|-|-|TRBV27
TGTGCCAGCAGTTCCCCCGGCTCTGGAAACACCATATATTTT
CASSSPGSGNTIYF
>TRBJ2-3|TRBD2|once|TRBV4-3
TGCGCCAGCAGCCCCCAGGGACTAGGACAATCTAGGGAAGATACGCAGTATTTT
CASSPQGLGQSREDTQYF
>TRBJ2-1|-|-|TRBV27
TGTGCCAGCAGTTATCAGGGGAGCTCCTACAATGAGCAGTTCTTC
CASSYQGSSYNEQFF
>TRBJ2-1|-|-|TRBV4-1
TGCGCCAGCAGCTCCATAGACATTCTCTCCTACAATGAGCAGTTCTTC
CASSSIDILSYNEQFF
>TRBJ2-2|-|-|TRBV7-3
TGTGCCAGCAGTAGGGGCACCGGGGAGCTGTTTTTT
CASSRGTGELFF
>TRBJ2-7|-|once|TRBV10-2
TGCGCCAGCAGTGAGAGAAGCAGGTTCAGCTACGAGCAGTACTTC
CASSERSRFSYEQYF
>TRBJ2-1|TRBD2|-|TRBV5-1
TGCGCCAGCAGCTTGTTTCCGCTAGCGGGAGGGCCGGGTTACAATGAGCAGTTCTTC
CASSLFPLAGGPGYNEQFF
>TRBJ1-5|-|-|TRBV2
TGTGCCAGCAGCAAGGAGGTGGGACAGCCCCAGCATTTT
CASSKEVGQPQHF
>TRBJ2-1|TRBD2|-|TRBV5-4
TGTGCCAGCAGCCTGGGGACTAGCGGTTGGACTGAGCAGTTCTTC
CASSLGTSGWTEQFF
>TRBJ2-5|TRBD2|-|TRBV5-8
TGTGCCAGCAGCGCCGGACTAGCGGGAGTTGAGACCCAGTACTTC
CASSAGLAGVETQYF
>TRBJ2-2|TRBD1|once|TRBV28
TGTGCCAGCAGTCTTACCGCCCGGACAGGGCACGGGGAGCTGTTTTTT
CASSLTARTGHGELFF
>TRBJ2-7|TRBD2|-|TRBV4-1
TGCGCCAGCAGCCAAAGTCAGACTAGCGTCTCCTACGAGCAGTACTTC
CASSQSQTSVSYEQYF